Only a few counts were recorded for the clone carrying this T cell receptor (beta chain). Method: immunoSEQ multiplex PCR; TCRdb's copy keeps in-frame clones and lacks some. This sample has around 280,000 clones, with roughly 86% found just once. Seattle participants joined during active infection and were tracked over time. These data are taken from a study of blood T cell repertoires in COVID-19. The sequencing input was peripheral blood. This TCR came from a woman younger than 45 with COVID-19, enrolled during active disease.

The CDR3 reads CASSEEEGLSYEQYF. The CDR3 nucleotides are TGTGCCAGCAGTGAAGAAGAGGGACTCTCCTACGAGCAGTACTTC. The genes are TRBV6-1 and TRBJ2-7, with TRBD2 as a possible D gene (6 bases). Germline V gene data show CDR1 as MNHNS and CDR2 as SASEGT. This CDR3 has 15 amino acids. The V end was cut by 1 base, the J end by 0 bases, with 10 bases between.